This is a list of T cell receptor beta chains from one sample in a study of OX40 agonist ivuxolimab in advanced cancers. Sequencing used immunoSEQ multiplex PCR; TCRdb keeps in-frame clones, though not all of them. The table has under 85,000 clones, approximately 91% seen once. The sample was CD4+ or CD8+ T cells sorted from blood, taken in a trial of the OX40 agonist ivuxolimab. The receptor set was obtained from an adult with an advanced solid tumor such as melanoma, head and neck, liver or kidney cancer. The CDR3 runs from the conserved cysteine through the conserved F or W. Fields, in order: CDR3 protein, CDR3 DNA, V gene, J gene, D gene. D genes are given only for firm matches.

CDR3 protein: CASRHNRNQPQHF
CDR3 DNA: TGTGCCAGCAGACACAACCGCAATCAGCCCCAGCATTTT
V gene: TRBV6-6
J gene: TRBJ1-5
D gene: .

CDR3 protein: CASSLKGGEQYF
CDR3 DNA: TGTGCCAGCAGCTTAAAAGGGGGCGAGCAGTACTTC
V gene: TRBV13
J gene: TRBJ2-7
D gene: .

CDR3 protein: CASSLETGGFYEQYF
CDR3 DNA: TGCGCCAGCAGCTTGGAGACAGGGGGCTTCTACGAGCAGTACTTC
V gene: TRBV5-1
J gene: TRBJ2-7
D gene: TRBD1

CDR3 protein: CASTRQVLSNEQFF
CDR3 DNA: TGTGCCAGCACGAGACAGGTGTTGTCCAATGAGCAGTTCTTC
V gene: TRBV6-1
J gene: TRBJ2-1
D gene: .

CDR3 protein: CASSVKRAQDTQYF
CDR3 DNA: TGTGCCAGCAGTGTAAAGCGGGCCCAAGATACGCAGTATTTT
V gene: TRBV6-1
J gene: TRBJ2-3
D gene: .

CDR3 protein: CASRATGWNTGELFF
CDR3 DNA: TGTGCCAGTAGGGCAACAGGCTGGAACACCGGGGAGCTGTTTTTT
V gene: TRBV19
J gene: TRBJ2-2
D gene: .

CDR3 protein: CASSLKQGGNIQYF
CDR3 DNA: TGTGCCAGCAGCTTGAAACAGGGCGGCAACATTCAGTACTTC
V gene: TRBV5-6
J gene: TRBJ2-4
D gene: .

CDR3 protein: CASSLGGGESQYF
CDR3 DNA: TGCGCCAGCAGCTTGGGAGGGGGCGAGTCCCAGTACTTC
V gene: TRBV5-1
J gene: TRBJ2-5
D gene: TRBD1

CDR3 protein: CASSFTRGPYYGYTF
CDR3 DNA: TGTGCCAGCAGCTTCACAAGGGGGCCTTACTATGGCTACACCTTC
V gene: TRBV5-6
J gene: TRBJ1-2
D gene: TRBD1

CDR3 protein: CASSQKSGGLRLADTQYF
CDR3 DNA: TGCGCCAGCAGCCAAAAGTCCGGGGGACTCAGGTTGGCAGATACGCAGTATTTT
V gene: TRBV4-3
J gene: TRBJ2-3
D gene: .

CDR3 protein: CASSLYRQGNSNQPQHF
CDR3 DNA: TGTGCCAGCAGTTTATACAGACAGGGCAATAGCAATCAGCCCCAGCATTTT
V gene: TRBV28
J gene: TRBJ1-5
D gene: TRBD1

CDR3 protein: CASRGGSNQPQHF
CDR3 DNA: TGTGCCAGCAGAGGGGGATCAAATCAGCCCCAGCATTTT
V gene: TRBV28
J gene: TRBJ1-5
D gene: .